The 2 T cell receptor beta chains below all came from one sample that was sequenced in a study of T cells in Graves' hyperthyroidism and ophthalmopathy. Amplified TCR beta CDR3 regions derived from RNA transcripts. TCR CDR3 regions were first amplified by RT-PCR with HTBI primers. TCRdb processed the multiplex PCR reads anew with MiXCR; each CDR3 protein has one entry. Among 530,000 or so distinct CDR3 sequences, more than 45% were seen once, and the ten largest hold about 8.3%. Sequences were obtained from peripheral blood or thyroid tissue (not recorded which). The origin of the receptors is a woman aged 18-35 years with Graves' hyperthyroidism.

V and J are TRBV7-9 and TRBJ1-2; 7 nucleotides align to TRBD1. V was clipped by 4 bases and J by 5 bases; unmatched bases: 10. Germline CDR1 is SEHNR and CDR2 is FQNEAQ (reference sequence). The length of the CDR3 is 15 residues. The CDR3, as DNA: TGTGCCAGCAGCTCTACAGGGGTCTTCCCTTATGGCTACACCTTC. Protein sequence: CASSSTGVFPYGYTF.

This chain uses TRBV9 with TRBJ2-3; TRBD1 matches at 7 bases. Trimming at V came to 4 bases and at J to 0 bases, leaving 8 bases not matched to a gene. Germline loops: CDR1 SGDLS, CDR2 YYNGEE. The CDR3 is made up of 16 amino acids. The chain's CDR3 is CASSPRQGSSTDTQYF. As DNA, the CDR3 is TGTGCCAGCAGCCCCCGACAGGGATCTAGCACAGATACGCAGTATTTT.